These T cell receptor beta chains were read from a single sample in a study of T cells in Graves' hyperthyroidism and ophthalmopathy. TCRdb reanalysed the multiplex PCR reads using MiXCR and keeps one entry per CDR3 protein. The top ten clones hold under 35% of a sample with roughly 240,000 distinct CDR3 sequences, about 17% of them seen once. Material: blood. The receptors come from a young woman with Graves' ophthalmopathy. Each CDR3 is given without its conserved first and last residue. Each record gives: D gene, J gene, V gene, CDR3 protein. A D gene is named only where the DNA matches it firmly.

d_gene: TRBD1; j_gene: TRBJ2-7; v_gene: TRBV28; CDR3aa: ASSFGVTGGSEQY
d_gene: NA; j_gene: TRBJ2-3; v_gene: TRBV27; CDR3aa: ASSQETPTDTQY
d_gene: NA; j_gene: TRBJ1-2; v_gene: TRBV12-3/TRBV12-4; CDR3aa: ASSPGPLGGYT
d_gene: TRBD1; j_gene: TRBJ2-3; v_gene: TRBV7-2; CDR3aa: ASSLAGQGSRGTDTQY
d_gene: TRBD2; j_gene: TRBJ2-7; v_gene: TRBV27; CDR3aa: ASSPLATIEQY
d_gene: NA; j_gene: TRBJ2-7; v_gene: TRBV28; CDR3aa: ASSYPFGGVIHEQY
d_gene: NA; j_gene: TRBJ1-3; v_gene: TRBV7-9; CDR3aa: ASSGGGGTARSGNTIY
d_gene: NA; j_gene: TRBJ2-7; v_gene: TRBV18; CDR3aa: ASSLLSGDEQY
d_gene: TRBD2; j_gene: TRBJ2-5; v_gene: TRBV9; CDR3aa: ASSLPREGETQY
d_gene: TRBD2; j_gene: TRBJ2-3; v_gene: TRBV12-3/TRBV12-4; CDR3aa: ASRKVAGGNGVGTQY
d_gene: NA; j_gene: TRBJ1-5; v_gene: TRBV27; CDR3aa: ASSLKRSNQPQH